One sample yielded the 20 T cell receptor beta chains listed below, sequenced in a study of shared clonotypes between healthy human individuals (dated by TCRdb to between 2020 and 2021). The library was made by the immunoSEQ multiplex PCR assay. This immuneACCESS table, as held by TCRdb, lists in-frame sequences with V and J called but not all clones. Of the missing ones, under half trace to an unresolved V gene in checked studies; the others have no known cause. A total of some 2,000,000 clones appear in this sample, about 94% of them only once. The ten largest clonotypes hold 0.1% to 0.15% of the sample. The sample comprised naive CD4+ T cells sorted from blood. The cell subset or site label for this specimen denotes: CD45RA+ positively selected. Receptor source: a young man in good health.

The gene calls are TRBV5-1 and TRBJ1-3; the D is unclear. Germline V gene sequence: CDR1 SGHRS, CDR2 YFSETQ. V was cut by 0 bases and J by 0 bases, with 7 bases left in between. The CDR3 length is 15 residues. CDR3 amino acids: CASSLAHSSGNTIYF. CDR3 sequence (DNA): TGCGCCAGCAGCTTGGCCCACAGCTCTGGAAACACCATATATTTT.

In its sample, this clone was seen once. V gene TRBV6-7 combines with J gene TRBJ2-1; 9 nucleotides match TRBD1. TRBV6-7 is flagged as an ORF with uncertain function. CDR3 length equals 16 residues. The V gene end was trimmed by 1 base and the J gene end by 2 bases; junction bases not matched to a gene: 3. CDR3 sequence reads: CASSYFGDRAYNEQFF. The DNA for the CDR3 is TGTGCCAGCAGTTACTTTGGGGACAGGGCCTACAATGAGCAGTTCTTC.

The CDR3 spells CASPGPPTVSDTQYF. The CDR3 DNA follows: TGTGCCAGTCCGGGGCCTCCCACAGTATCAGATACGCAGTATTTT. This chain links TRBV5-6 with TRBJ2-3; perhaps D is TRBD1 or TRBD2 (5 bases each). V lost 8 bases and J lost 4, with 20 bases in between. CDR1 is SGHDT and CDR2 is YYEEEE in the germline V gene. The CDR3 covers 15 residues. The full variable domain, rest sourced from reference TRBV5-6 and TRBJ2-3, is DAGVTQSPTHLIKTRGQQVTLRCSPKSGHDTVSWYQQALGQGPQFIFQYYEEEERQRGNFPDRFSGHQFPNYSSELNVNALLLGDSALYLCASPGPPTVSDTQYFGPGTRLTVL.

This chain uses TRBV4-1 with TRBJ2-1; D remains ambiguous. This CDR3 has 15 amino acids. The ends were cut back, 0 bases at V and 5 bases at J, with 11 bases in the middle. Germline CDR1 MGHRA, CDR2 YSYEKL. The CDR3, as DNA: TGCGCCAGCAGCCAAGAACGCAGCGACGACAATGAGCAGTTCTTC. Protein: CASSQERSDDNEQFF.

This chain connects TRBV5-1 to TRBJ1-1; D perhaps matches TRBD1 (5 bases). Germline V lookup: CDR1 SGHRS, CDR2 YFSETQ. CDR3 length: 15 amino acids. The germline V and J ends were trimmed by 4 bases and 0 bases, with 13 bases remaining between them. This CDR3 is CASSPQGNLNTEAFF. CDR3 nucleotide sequence: TGCGCCAGCAGCCCGCAGGGAAACTTGAACACTGAAGCTTTCTTT. The whole variable domain, filled in from reference TRBV5-1 and TRBJ1-1, reads KAGVTQTPRYLIKTRGQQVTLSCSPISGHRSVSWYQQTPGQGLQFLFEYFSETQRNKGNFPGRFSGRQFSNSRSEMNVSTLELGDSALYLCASSPQGNLNTEAFFGQGTRLTVV.

The V gene is TRBV15, the J gene TRBJ2-7, with a weak D call TRBD1 (5 bases). Deletions cut 5 bases from V and 1 base from J, with 21 bases between. This CDR3 contains 17 residues. In germline, CDR1 is LNHNV, CDR2 YYDKDF (reference sequence). The CDR3 sequence: CATSRTTRPSRSYEQYF. For the CDR3, the DNA is TGTGCCACCAGCCGGACAACGCGGCCGAGTCGATCCTACGAGCAGTACTTC.

This sequence joins TRBV5-1 and TRBJ2-1; D possibly uses TRBD1 or TRBD2 (5 bases each). The CDR3 loop spans 16 amino acids. Germline V gene data show CDR1 as SGHRS and CDR2 as YFSETQ. Trimming cost V 4 bases and J 4 bases, with 18 bases left between them. The CDR3 here is CASSPLPGTAYNEQFF. The CDR3 nucleotides read TGCGCCAGCAGCCCCCTACCCGGGACGGCTTACAATGAGCAGTTCTTC.

The chain joins TRBV9 to TRBJ2-7; weak D call: TRBD2 (6 bases). V lost 6 bases and J lost 4, with 17 bases in between. Germline V lookup: CDR1 SGDLS, CDR2 YYNGEE. The CDR3 is 14 residues long. The CDR3, as DNA: TGTGCCAGCAAGGAGGGCCTCCTACCGTACGAGCAGTACTTC. It codes for CASKEGLLPYEQYF.

The chain uses TRBV27 and TRBJ2-7; D remains unclear. The V end lost 6 bases, the J end lost 2 bases, and 14 bases lay between the germline ends. Germline CDR1 and CDR2: MNHEY and SMNVEV (reference sequence). The CDR3 has 14 residues. The DNA for the CDR3 is TGTGCCAGCAGCCCGACCTCCTTCACCTACGAGCAGTACTTC. Residues: CASSPTSFTYEQYF.

The rearrangement joins TRBV11-2 to TRBJ2-1; D not certain. The germline V gene encodes CDR1 SGHAT and CDR2 FQNNGV. Between the trimmed V and J ends, which lost 5 bases and 6 bases, there was a span of 11 bases. The CDR3 length is 13 residues. The CDR3 sequence: CASSTGSLNEQFF. The CDR3 coding sequence is TGTGCCAGCAGCACCGGGTCCCTCAATGAGCAGTTCTTC.

This chain uses TRBV7-9 with TRBJ1-6; 8 bases agree with TRBD1. CDR1 and CDR2 from the germline V gene are SEHNR and FQNEAQ (reference sequence). The CDR3 length is 14 residues. V lost 4 bases and J lost 12; bases outside the gene matches: 8. CDR3 bases: TGTGCCAGCAGCTCCAGGGGGCGAGGCCGACCCCTCCACTTT. This gives the protein CASSSRGRGRPLHF.

This chain uses TRBV7-9 with TRBJ1-2; 8 positions agree with TRBD1. The CDR3 extends over 14 amino acids. CDR1 and CDR2 (germline): SEHNR, FQNEAQ (reference sequence). V lost 6 bases, J lost 2 bases, and 5 bases stayed unmatched. The CDR3 region is CASRRTGTNYGYTF. CDR3 in DNA: TGTGCCAGCAGGCGGACAGGGACCAACTATGGCTACACCTTC.

The chain couples TRBV30 to TRBJ2-7; D unclear. Trimming removed 0 bases from V and 3 bases from J, with 6 bases in between. CDR3 length: 12 amino acids. Per germline, CDR1 GTSNPN and CDR2 SVGIG (reference sequence). DNA of the CDR3: TGTGCCTGGAGTGTAGAAAACTACGAGCAGTACTTC. Protein product: CAWSVENYEQYF.

V and J are TRBV7-2 and TRBJ2-1; the match to TRBD2 covers 7 bases. The CDR3 covers 17 residues. Unmatched junction bases numbered 8, after V lost 1 base and J lost 2 bases. Germline CDR1 is SGHTA and CDR2 is FQGNSA. This CDR3 reads CASSLGSLAYTYNEQFF. The CDR3 nucleotides are TGTGCCAGCAGCTTAGGATCACTAGCGTATACCTACAATGAGCAGTTCTTC. Full variable domain (remainder filled in from reference TRBV7-2 and TRBJ2-1): GAGVSQSPSNKVTEKGKDVELRCDPISGHTALYWYRQSLGQGLEFLIYFQGNSAPDKSGLPSDRFSAERTGGSVSTLTIQRTQQEDSAVYLCASSLGSLAYTYNEQFFGPGTRLTVL.

The chain is built from TRBV5-1 and TRBJ2-2, with TRBD1 as a possible D gene (5 bases). With 1 base removed from V and 6 bases from J, the gap between germline ends came to 13 bases. CDR3 size: 15 residues. Germline CDR1 is SGHRS and CDR2 is YFSETQ. The CDR3 DNA reads as TGCGCCAGCAGCTTGCAGGGATCCTGGGCCGGGGAGCTGTTTTTT. Its translation: CASSLQGSWAGELFF.

The chain couples TRBV30 to TRBJ1-3; 7 nucleotides match TRBD1. CDR3 size: 17 residues. Germline CDR1 GTSNPN, CDR2 SVGIG (reference sequence). V lost 0 bases to trimming and J lost 7 bases; unmatched junction nucleotides: 15. The CDR3 bases are TGTGCCTGGAGTGTATTTATCGGGCGGACAGGAGGGAACACCATATATTTT. The encoded protein is CAWSVFIGRTGGNTIYF.

V usage is TRBV6-1 and J usage is TRBJ1-1, with D perhaps TRBD1 (5 bases). Germline V gives CDR1 MNHNS, CDR2 SASEGT. The CDR3 has 14 amino acids. V was cut by 11 bases and J by 6 bases, with 22 bases left in between. The CDR3 loop is CAVKQNGGTSEAFF. CDR3 in DNA: TGTGCCGTCAAACAAAACGGGGGGACCTCTGAAGCTTTCTTT.

The rearrangement links TRBV5-1 to TRBJ1-2; TRBD1 matches at 10 bases. Per germline, CDR1 SGHRS and CDR2 YFSETQ. CDR3 length: 17 amino acids. V shed 4 bases, J shed 0 bases, and the junction held 9 bases outside the gene matches. DNA for the CDR3: TGCGCCAGCAGCAAGACAGGGGGCCACCTTACTAACTATGGCTACACCTTC. Translating it yields CASSKTGGHLTNYGYTF.

This rearrangement joins TRBV10-3 to TRBJ1-4; D perhaps matches TRBD1 (6 bases). The V and J ends lost 0 bases and 9 bases respectively, with 8 bases between them. CDR1 is ENHRY and CDR2 is SYGVKD in the germline V gene. This CDR3 spans 13 amino acids. CDR3 sequence (DNA): TGTGCCATCAGTGAGTCGGGGGACAAAAAACTGTTTTTT. It encodes CAISESGDKKLFF.

The chain links TRBV30 to TRBJ1-5; D call uncertain. The CDR3 extends over 14 amino acids. V dropped 3 bases and J dropped 2 bases, with 11 bases sitting between them. Germline-derived CDR1 and CDR2 are GTSNPN and SVGIG (reference sequence). The CDR3 nucleotides read TGTGCCTGGAGCCACCAGAGTGGCAATCAGCCCCAGCATTTT. Its protein is CAWSHQSGNQPQHF.